This T cell receptor beta chain was documented in a study of spatial heterogeneity in lung cancer. Study-level background: Sequencing was performed on follow-up PBMC samples when available, collected at a median of around two years after resection. Study results and caveats: Ubiquitous expanded tumor TCRs showed up in blood more at resection than follow-up.

The CDR3 is 13 residues long. Germline V gene data show CDR1 as SQVTM and CDR2 as ANQGSEA. V shed 8 bases, J shed 0 bases, and the junction held 6 bases outside the gene matches. Sample time point: blood at routine non-recurrence follow-up after resection. Researchers sequenced whole RNA taken from tumor, nontumor lung or frozen PBMC without sorting. On each TCR cDNA molecule, a unique molecular identifier was present. TCRdb re-called the 5' RACE reads through MiXCR, storing one row per CDR3 protein. This table has 30,000 to 35,000 distinct CDR3 sequences, less than 11% appearing once. This clonotype was seen repeatedly, ten times or more. Its antigen remains unidentified.

This chain connects TRBV29-1 to TRBJ1-1; TRBD1 aligns across 7 bases. This TCR was recovered from a female donor with early-stage non-small cell lung cancer. The specimen was PBMCs, collected at follow-up. The chain's CDR3 is CSTRTGLNTEAFF. CDR3 nucleotide sequence: TGCAGCACACGGACAGGCTTGAACACTGAAGCTTTCTTT.